This is a list of T cell receptor beta chains from one sample in a study of T-cell reconstitution after alpha-beta-depleted transplantation in children. Each CDR3 protein gets one entry after TCRdb re-called the PCR reads with MiXCR. The table shows more than 200,000 distinct CDR3 sequences, with about 24% occurring only once. The sequenced sample was PBMCs, mostly from graft donor cells, obtained 360 days after TCRalphabeta/CD19-depleted stem cell transplant. The receptors shown here come from a female patient between 2 and 15 years old who had a stem cell transplant for congenital amegakaryocytic thrombocytopenia, so the T cells may come from the graft donor. The CDR3 runs from the conserved cysteine through the conserved F or W. Each record gives: V gene, J gene, clone size, D gene, CDR3 DNA, CDR3 protein. D genes are given only for firm matches. Expanded clones are given a class, and other clones once, few, many or no size at all.

v_call: TRBV5-6
j_call: TRBJ2-1
clone_size: NA
d_call: TRBD2
cdr3_nt: TGTGCCAGCAGCTTAGGGAGCGGGAGGACCGATGAGCAGTTCTTC
cdr3_aa: CASSLGSGRTDEQFF

v_call: TRBV11-2
j_call: TRBJ2-1
clone_size: NA
d_call: NA
cdr3_nt: TGTGCCAGCAGCCGATCCCAGGGCTGGACTCCCGGACCCTACAATGAGCAGTTCTTC
cdr3_aa: CASSRSQGWTPGPYNEQFF

v_call: TRBV18
j_call: TRBJ2-1
clone_size: few
d_call: NA
cdr3_nt: TGTGCCAGCTCACCGAGTTCAGGGCGGCTAGAGCAGTTCTTC
cdr3_aa: CASSPSSGRLEQFF

v_call: TRBV20-1
j_call: TRBJ2-5
clone_size: few
d_call: NA
cdr3_nt: TGCAGTGCTCCGAGGGGAGAGACCCAGTACTTC
cdr3_aa: CSAPRGETQYF

v_call: TRBV7-9
j_call: TRBJ1-2
clone_size: few
d_call: TRBD1
cdr3_nt: TGTGCCAGCAGTCTACAGGGGGCTCTTAACTATGGCTACACCTTC
cdr3_aa: CASSLQGALNYGYTF

v_call: TRBV5-4
j_call: TRBJ2-1
clone_size: few
d_call: NA
cdr3_nt: TGTGCCAGCAGCTTGTTTATGGCAAGCCTGACTACCCTGAGGTTGCAAAACAATGAGCAGTTCTTC
cdr3_aa: CASSLFMASLTTLRLQNNEQFF

v_call: TRBV4-1
j_call: TRBJ2-1
clone_size: NA
d_call: TRBD1
cdr3_nt: TGCGCCAGCAGCCAAGATCCCGGGACAGCTTCTGGTGTGCAGTTCTTC
cdr3_aa: CASSQDPGTASGVQFF

v_call: TRBV20-1
j_call: TRBJ2-7
clone_size: few
d_call: NA
cdr3_nt: TGCAGTGCCACCACAGGGAACTACGAGCAGTACTTC
cdr3_aa: CSATTGNYEQYF

v_call: TRBV4-3
j_call: TRBJ2-3
clone_size: few
d_call: TRBD2
cdr3_nt: TGCGCCAGCAGCCAAGGGGCGGGAGTCTTAGATACGCAGTATTTT
cdr3_aa: CASSQGAGVLDTQYF

v_call: TRBV6-5
j_call: TRBJ1-4
clone_size: NA
d_call: TRBD1
cdr3_nt: TGTGCCAGCAGTTACGGGACAGGGGCCGAAAAACTGTTTTTT
cdr3_aa: CASSYGTGAEKLFF

v_call: TRBV20-1
j_call: TRBJ1-2
clone_size: few
d_call: TRBD1
cdr3_nt: TGCAGTGCTAGTACTTATGGGGGACAGGGGTATAATGGCTACACCTTC
cdr3_aa: CSASTYGGQGYNGYTF

v_call: TRBV7-3
j_call: TRBJ2-5
clone_size: NA
d_call: TRBD2
cdr3_nt: TGTGCCAGCAGCTTAAGACATAGCGGGGCCGAGACCCAGTACTTC
cdr3_aa: CASSLRHSGAETQYF

v_call: TRBV3-1
j_call: TRBJ2-7
clone_size: NA
d_call: TRBD1
cdr3_nt: TGTGCCAGCAGCCAACGGGACAGGGGAGCTGAGCAGTACTTC
cdr3_aa: CASSQRDRGAEQYF

v_call: TRBV20-1
j_call: TRBJ2-2
clone_size: many
d_call: NA
cdr3_nt: TGCAGTGCTAGAGACGGGCGAACAATCACCGGGGAGCTGTTTTTT
cdr3_aa: CSARDGRTITGELFF

v_call: TRBV15
j_call: TRBJ2-2
clone_size: NA
d_call: TRBD1
cdr3_nt: TGTGCCACCAGCAGGAGGGACAGGGGCGCCACCGGGGAGCTGTTTTTT
cdr3_aa: CATSRRDRGATGELFF

v_call: TRBV6-1
j_call: TRBJ1-2
clone_size: NA
d_call: TRBD1
cdr3_nt: TGTGCCAGCAGTGAAGGGGCAGGGGGCCCCTATGGCTACACCTTC
cdr3_aa: CASSEGAGGPYGYTF

v_call: TRBV12-3/TRBV12-4
j_call: TRBJ2-2
clone_size: NA
d_call: TRBD2
cdr3_nt: TGTGCCAGCAGCAACTATCGGACTAGCGGGGGACCAACCGGGGAGCTGTTTTTT
cdr3_aa: CASSNYRTSGGPTGELFF

v_call: TRBV10-2
j_call: TRBJ1-5
clone_size: many
d_call: NA
cdr3_nt: TGCGCCAGCAGTGAGGGTTATAGCAATCAGCCCCAGCATTTT
cdr3_aa: CASSEGYSNQPQHF

v_call: TRBV6-1
j_call: TRBJ1-5
clone_size: many
d_call: NA
cdr3_nt: TGTGCCAGCAGTGAACAATCTGGGTCCCAGCATTTT
cdr3_aa: CASSEQSGSQHF

v_call: TRBV11-3
j_call: TRBJ2-1
clone_size: NA
d_call: NA
cdr3_nt: TGTGCCAGCAGCTTAGATATATGGAATGAGCAGTTCTTC
cdr3_aa: CASSLDIWNEQFF

v_call: TRBV2
j_call: TRBJ2-7
clone_size: NA
d_call: NA
cdr3_nt: TGTGCCAGCAGTGAATCGGGGATCTTGGCCTACGAGCAGTACTTC
cdr3_aa: CASSESGILAYEQYF

v_call: TRBV4-1
j_call: TRBJ2-2
clone_size: few
d_call: NA
cdr3_nt: TGCGCCAGCAGCCAAGTCCGGGCAGGGATGAACACCGGGGAGCTGTTTTTT
cdr3_aa: CASSQVRAGMNTGELFF

v_call: TRBV7-9
j_call: TRBJ2-1
clone_size: NA
d_call: TRBD2
cdr3_nt: TGTGCCAGCAGCTTACCGGTAGCGGGATCGGGCTACAATGAGCAGTTCTTC
cdr3_aa: CASSLPVAGSGYNEQFF

v_call: TRBV30
j_call: TRBJ2-7
clone_size: few
d_call: NA
cdr3_nt: TGTGCCTCAACCTGGGCCAGTTCCTACGAGCAGTACTTC
cdr3_aa: CASTWASSYEQYF

v_call: TRBV29-1
j_call: TRBJ1-1
clone_size: few
d_call: TRBD1
cdr3_nt: TGCAGCGTTGGGGACAGGGAGAGGAGGACTGAAGCTTTCTTT
cdr3_aa: CSVGDRERRTEAFF